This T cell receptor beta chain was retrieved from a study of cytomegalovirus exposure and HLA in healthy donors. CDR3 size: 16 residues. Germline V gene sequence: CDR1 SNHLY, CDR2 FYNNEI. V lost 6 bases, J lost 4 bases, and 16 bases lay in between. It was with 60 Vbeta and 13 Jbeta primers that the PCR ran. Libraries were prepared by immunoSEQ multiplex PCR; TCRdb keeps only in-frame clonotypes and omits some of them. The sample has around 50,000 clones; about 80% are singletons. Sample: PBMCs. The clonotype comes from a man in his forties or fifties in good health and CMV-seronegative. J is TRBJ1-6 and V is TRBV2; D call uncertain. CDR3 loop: CASSASGMIYNSPLHF. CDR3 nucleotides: TGTGCCAGCAGCGCATCCGGGATGATTTATAATTCACCCCTCCACTTT.